Following are 31 T cell receptor beta chains from one sample sequenced in a study of cytomegalovirus exposure and HLA in healthy donors (dated by TCRdb to 2017 to 2019). Library creation used the immunoSEQ multiplex PCR assay. The multiplex PCR relied on a mix of 60 forward primers for TCR Vbeta segments and 13 reverse primers for TCR Jbeta segments. The table comes from immuneACCESS by way of TCRdb, which keeps in-frame sequences with V and J called. Part of the clones is missing from these tables; in studies checked, under half for an unresolved V gene and the rest for unknown reasons. Here the sample has hundreds of thousands of clones; over 65% occur a single time. Of the sample, approximately 0.63% is held by the ten largest clones. Sequencing used PBMCs. All receptors derive from a man younger than 30 in good health and CMV-seronegative.

The rearrangement uses TRBV5-1 and TRBJ2-7; D may be TRBD1 (6 bases). CDR3 length equals 13 residues. Looked up from germline, CDR1 is SGHRS and CDR2 is YFSETQ. The ends were cut back, 0 bases at V and 7 bases at J, with 11 bases in the middle. CDR3 amino acids: CASSLGQEVEQYF. CDR3 DNA: TGCGCCAGCAGCTTGGGACAGGAGGTGGAGCAGTACTTC. Together with reference TRBV5-1 and TRBJ2-7, the CDR3 gives the full variable domain: KAGVTQTPRYLIKTRGQQVTLSCSPISGHRSVSWYQQTPGQGLQFLFEYFSETQRNKGNFPGRFSGRQFSNSRSEMNVSTLELGDSALYLCASSLGQEVEQYFGPGTRLTVT.

This chain links TRBV19 with TRBJ2-5, with TRBD1 matching over 10 bases. Germline CDR1 is LNHDA and CDR2 is SQIVND (reference sequence). CDR3 length equals 16 residues. V lost 4 bases, J lost 4 bases, and 9 bases stayed unmatched. For the CDR3, the DNA is TGTGCCAGTAGTACTACCGGGACAGGGGTTCGAGAGACCCAGTACTTC. It is translated as CASSTTGTGVRETQYF.

The chain is built from TRBV6-1 and TRBJ2-7, with TRBD2 identical over 14 bases. There are 17 residues in the CDR3. In germline, CDR1 is MNHNS, CDR2 SASEGT. The V segment lost 4 bases and the J segment 3 bases; nucleotides outside the gene matches: 8. CDR3: CASSARPGLAGVYEQYF. The CDR3 nucleotides are TGTGCCAGCAGTGCAAGACCGGGACTAGCGGGAGTCTACGAGCAGTACTTC.

This chain uses TRBV7-2 with TRBJ1-5; maybe TRBD1 (6 bases). Deletions cut 2 bases from V and 0 bases from J, with 17 bases between. Per germline, CDR1 SGHTA and CDR2 FQGNSA. The CDR3 sequence is 18 residues long. CDR3 region: CASSLRVKGEYSNQPQHF. Here the CDR3 DNA reads TGTGCCAGCAGCTTACGGGTAAAGGGGGAGTATAGCAATCAGCCCCAGCATTTT.

The table lists this clone with a few counts. The chain uses TRBV6-5 and TRBJ2-7, with TRBD2 identical over 10 bases. The germline V gene has CDR1 MNHEY and CDR2 SVGAGI. The CDR3 consists of 15 residues. CDR3 sequence: CGKREGRRSSYEQYF. CDR3 nucleotides: TGTGGCAAGCGGGAGGGCCGCCGAAGCTCCTACGAGCAGTACTTC.

This clone was detected only once. V gene TRBV6-5 combines with J gene TRBJ2-7; tentatively, D is TRBD2 (7 bases). The CDR3 has 15 amino acids. Trimming left V 5 bases short and J 5 bases short, with 19 bases between. Germline V gene data show CDR1 as MNHEY and CDR2 as SVGAGI. The CDR3 DNA is TGTGCCAGCAGTCCGAAACTAGGGGGGGTAAACGAGCAGTACTTC. This gives the protein CASSPKLGGVNEQYF.

Only one count was recorded for this clone. The rearrangement joins TRBV4-1 to TRBJ2-7, with a tentative D call TRBD1 (5 bases). V dropped 3 bases and J dropped 2 bases, with 14 bases sitting between them. The CDR3 loop spans 15 amino acids. The V gene's germline CDR1 is MGHRA and CDR2 YSYEKL. CDR3 bases: TGCGCCAGCAGCCACGTCACAGACAGCCCCTACGAGCAGTACTTC. It codes for CASSHVTDSPYEQYF.

This clone was found once. This chain joins TRBV2 and TRBJ2-3; 8 nucleotides agree with TRBD1. Trimming cost V 3 bases and J 4 bases; bases outside gene matches: 6. The CDR3 loop spans 15 amino acids. Germline V gene sequence: CDR1 SNHLY, CDR2 FYNNEI. In DNA, the CDR3 is TGTGCCAGCAGTGAGGTGGCAGGGGGCGCAGATACGCAGTATTTT. Amino acids: CASSEVAGGADTQYF.

This clone has more than one count but fewer than ten. CDR3 residues: CASSRDRAYEQYF. CDR3 in DNA: TGTGCCAGCAGCCGGGACAGGGCCTACGAGCAGTACTTC. The rearrangement joins TRBV11-2 to TRBJ2-5; 9 bases line up with TRBD1. The DNA end is a closer match to TRBJ2-7, so the J assignment may be wrong. CDR1 and CDR2 (germline): SGHAT, FQNNGV. The CDR3 consists of 13 residues.

This sequence joins TRBV7-8 and TRBJ1-1; TRBD1 aligns across 9 bases. The CDR3 sequence is 15 residues long. Germline V lookup: CDR1 SGHVS, CDR2 FQNEAQ. The V and J ends lost 1 base and 8 bases, in that order; junction bases with no gene match: 8. In nucleotides, the CDR3 is TGTGCCAGCAGCTTAGGAACGGGACAGGGTGCGGAAGCTTTCTTT. Its translation: CASSLGTGQGAEAFF.

The CDR3 nucleotides are TGTGCCTGGAGCCGACAGGGGGAAACCTACGAGCAGTACTTC. Translated, it gives CAWSRQGETYEQYF. The V and J genes are TRBV30 and TRBJ2-7; 9 nucleotides line up with TRBD1. Germline loops: CDR1 GTSNPN, CDR2 SVGIG (reference sequence). CDR3 length: 14 residues. V was clipped by 3 bases and J by 2 bases; unmatched bases: 5.

This clone was recorded a few times. The chain employs TRBV29-1 and TRBJ1-1; perhaps TRBD1 as D (5 bases). The length of the CDR3 is 14 residues. Trimming cost V 4 bases and J 4 bases, with 16 bases left between them. CDR1 SQVTM and CDR2 ANQGSEA come from the germline V gene. This chain's CDR3 is CSVGRDWGGTEAFF. In DNA, the CDR3 is TGCAGCGTTGGGAGGGACTGGGGTGGCACTGAAGCTTTCTTT. The entire variable domain, with the rest obtained from reference TRBV29-1 and TRBJ1-1, is as follows: SAVISQKPSRDICQRGTSLTIQCQVDSQVTMMFWYRQQPGQSLTLIATANQGSEATYESGFVIDKFPISRPNLTFSTLTVSNMSPEDSSIYLCSVGRDWGGTEAFFGQGTRLTVV.

The chain combines TRBV15 with TRBJ1-3, with 7 bases matching TRBD1. This CDR3 is built from 15 residues. The junction had 3 bases not matched to a gene; V was cut back by 4 bases and J by 0 bases. Germline assignment: CDR1 LNHNV and CDR2 YYDKDF (reference sequence). CDR3 sequence (DNA): TGTGCCACCAGCATCGACAGGGTCTCTGGAAACACCATATATTTT. Encoded protein: CATSIDRVSGNTIYF.

The rearrangement uses TRBV7-9 and TRBJ2-5; D not resolved. The CDR3 is made up of 13 amino acids. Looked up from germline, CDR1 is SEHNR and CDR2 is FQNEAQ (reference sequence). V was clipped by 1 base and J by 4 bases, with 7 bases between them. DNA of the CDR3: TGTGCCAGCAGCTTAGGAGGTGGAGAGACCCAGTACTTC. Protein sequence: CASSLGGGETQYF.

The rearrangement links TRBV27 to TRBJ2-3; TRBD1 might be the D (6 bases). The germline V and J ends were trimmed by 2 bases and 1 base, with 10 bases remaining between them. This CDR3 is built from 15 residues. CDR1 and CDR2 from the germline V gene are MNHEY and SMNVEV (reference sequence). The CDR3: CASSLRPGGTDTQYF. The CDR3 coding sequence is TGTGCCAGCAGTTTAAGGCCAGGGGGCACAGATACGCAGTATTTT.

This chain connects TRBV7-2 to TRBJ1-1; 10 bases line up with TRBD1. Germline V lookup: CDR1 SGHTA, CDR2 FQGNSA. The J segment lost 5 bases and the V segment lost 1 base, leaving 4 bases of the junction unmatched. The length of the CDR3 is 15 residues. The CDR3 DNA is TGTGCCAGCAGCTTAGAAGGACAGGGGGTGACTGAAGCTTTCTTT. Its translation is CASSLEGQGVTEAFF.

The table lists this clone with a count of one. The chain has TRBV4-2 and TRBJ2-1, with TRBD1 matching 11 bases. Germline-derived CDR1 and CDR2 are LGHNA and YNFKEQ. There are 15 residues in the CDR3. After removal of 2 bases from V and 9 bases from J, the junction contained 6 bases not matched to a gene. In DNA, the CDR3 is TGTGCCAGCAGCCAATTGGACAGGGGGCATGGTGAGCAGTTCTTC. Residues: CASSQLDRGHGEQFF.

The genes are TRBV28 and TRBJ2-7; 10 bases align to TRBD2. The CDR3 contains 14 residues. The V segment lost 6 bases and the J segment 3 bases; nucleotides outside the gene matches: 5. CDR1 is MDHEN and CDR2 is SYDVKM in the germline V gene. DNA of the CDR3: TGTGCCAGCAGCCCCAGGACTAGCGGCTACGAGCAGTACTTC. This translates into CASSPRTSGYEQYF. Looking up the rest from reference TRBV28 and TRBJ2-7 gives the full variable domain: DVKVTQSSRYLVKRTGEKVFLECVQDMDHENMFWYRQDPGLGLRLIYFSYDVKMKEKGDIPEGYSVSREKKERFSLILESASTNQTSMYLCASSPRTSGYEQYFGPGTRLTVT.

The V call is TRBV5-8, the J call TRBJ1-5; D ambiguous. V lost 3 bases, J lost 4 bases, and 14 bases lay in between. Germline values: CDR1 SGHTS, CDR2 YDEGEE. The CDR3 covers 15 residues. CDR3 sequence reads: CASSYSRGSNQPQHF. The CDR3 DNA is TGTGCCAGCAGCTATTCTCGGGGTTCTAATCAGCCCCAGCATTTT.

This chain links TRBV30 with TRBJ2-5, with 9 nucleotides matching TRBD2. Per the germline V gene, CDR1 is GTSNPN and CDR2 is SVGIG (reference sequence). The CDR3 has 15 residues. With 1 base clipped from V and 2 bases from J, the junction kept 5 bases outside the gene matches. The CDR3 DNA reads TGTGCCTGGAGTGCTAGTCTAGCGGGGCAAGAGACCCAGTACTTC. Its protein product is CAWSASLAGQETQYF.

The CDR3 loop reads CASSEDRALTEAFF. The CDR3 nucleotides are TGTGCCAGCAGTGAGGACAGGGCCTTGACTGAAGCTTTCTTT. This sequence joins TRBV6-5 and TRBJ1-1; 8 nucleotides line up with TRBD1. This CDR3 has 14 residues. V trimming: 5 bases; J trimming: 5 bases; junction bases outside the gene matches: 7. Germline CDR1 MNHEY, CDR2 SVGAGI.

This clone appeared a single time. The chain employs TRBV5-6 and TRBJ1-2, with D possibly being TRBD1 (5 bases). From germline, CDR1 is SGHDT and CDR2 YYEEEE. The CDR3 loop spans 17 amino acids. V lost 2 bases to trimming and J lost 0 bases, with 17 bases between them. DNA of the CDR3: TGTGCCAGCAGCTTAGCGGGGACTAGGGAAGCTAACTATGGCTACACCTTC. As protein: CASSLAGTREANYGYTF.

The J gene is TRBJ1-5, the V gene TRBV15, with 8 bases identical to TRBD1. V dropped 5 bases and J dropped 4; count of bases not matched to a gene: 10. Germline loops: CDR1 LNHNV, CDR2 YYDKDF (reference sequence). This CDR3 has 16 residues. CDR3 region: CATSEQIDRGNQPQHF. The CDR3, as DNA: TGTGCCACCAGCGAACAAATTGACAGGGGAAATCAGCCCCAGCATTTT.

This chain connects TRBV15 to TRBJ2-1; 13 positions agree with TRBD2. The germline V gene has CDR1 LNHNV and CDR2 YYDKDF (reference sequence). The trim removed 1 base at V and 9 bases at J, leaving 12 bases unmatched. The CDR3 is 18 residues long. In DNA, the CDR3 is TGTGCCACCAGCAGAGTTCCCCCGGAGACTAGCGGGAGGCCTGAGCAGTTCTTC. Its translation: CATSRVPPETSGRPEQFF.

The chain couples TRBV18 to TRBJ1-5; D gene unclear. The V and J ends lost 2 bases and 5 bases respectively, with 16 bases between them. CDR3 length: 16 residues. CDR1 is KGHSH, CDR2 LQKENI, per germline. CDR3 residues: CASSPMAGISDQPQHF. In nucleotides, the CDR3 is TGTGCCAGCTCACCAATGGCGGGGATTTCGGATCAGCCCCAGCATTTT. Drawing the rest from reference TRBV18 and TRBJ1-5, the complete variable domain is NAGVMQNPRHLVRRRGQEARLRCSPMKGHSHVYWYRQLPEEGLKFMVYLQKENIIDESGMPKERFSAEFPKEGPSILRIQQVVRGDSAAYFCASSPMAGISDQPQHFGDGTRLSIL.

This clone was seen a single time. The chain joins TRBV4-1 to TRBJ2-7; 9 positions match TRBD2. Trimming cost V 0 bases and J 4 bases; bases outside gene matches: 4. The germline gives CDR1 MGHRA, CDR2 YSYEKL. CDR3 size: 15 residues. DNA for the CDR3: TGCGCCAGCAGCCAAGATCTGGGACTAGCTTACGAGCAGTACTTC. This sequence encodes CASSQDLGLAYEQYF.

This clone was seen only a few times. V usage is TRBV7-6 and J usage is TRBJ2-5; 11 bases match TRBD2. The CDR3 has 15 amino acids. Looked up from germline, CDR1 is SGHVS and CDR2 is FNYEAQ. After removal of 4 bases from V and 5 bases from J, the junction contained 6 bases not matched to a gene. The CDR3 DNA sequence: TGTGCCAGCAGCTCACTAGCGGGAGTTATGGAGACCCAGTACTTC. As protein: CASSSLAGVMETQYF.

This clone was found a few times. The CDR3 DNA follows: TGTGCCAGCTCACCACAGGCGGGGAATACGCAGTATTTT. Its protein product is CASSPQAGNTQYF. The rearrangement joins TRBV18 to TRBJ2-3; possible D gene TRBD2, 6 bases. V was cut by 1 base and J by 7 bases, with 9 bases left in between. This CDR3 is built from 13 residues. Germline V gene data show CDR1 as KGHSH and CDR2 as LQKENI.

V is TRBV9 and J is TRBJ2-7; TRBD2 matches 8 bases. This CDR3 is built from 16 residues. J was trimmed by 4 bases and V by 0 bases; bases with no gene match: 9. Germline V lookup: CDR1 SGDLS, CDR2 YYNGEE. CDR3 protein: CASSVAASGSMYEQYF. CDR3 in DNA: TGTGCCAGCAGCGTAGCGGCGAGCGGGAGTATGTACGAGCAGTACTTC. The whole variable domain, remainder taken from reference TRBV9 and TRBJ2-7, is DSGVTQTPKHLITATGQRVTLRCSPRSGDLSVYWYQQSLDQGLQFLIQYYNGEERAKGNILERFSAQQFPDLHSELNLSSLELGDSALYFCASSVAASGSMYEQYFGPGTRLTVT.

The rearrangement joins TRBV29-1 to TRBJ2-7; D ambiguous. V was shortened by 2 bases and J by 0 bases, with 8 bases between the two germline ends. The CDR3 contains 13 residues. Germline V gives CDR1 SQVTM, CDR2 ANQGSEA. The CDR3 loop reads CSVEPDNSYEQYF. CDR3 nucleotides: TGCAGCGTTGAACCAGACAACTCCTACGAGCAGTACTTC.

CDR3 amino acids: CASSFRAGAYNEQFF. The CDR3 nucleotides read TGTGCCAGCAGTTTTCGGGCGGGGGCGTACAATGAGCAGTTCTTC. The chain has TRBV27 and TRBJ2-1; a possible D gene is TRBD2 (7 bases). This CDR3 region has 15 residues. CDR1 and CDR2 from the germline V gene are MNHEY and SMNVEV (reference sequence). Trimming shortened V by 3 bases and J by 4 bases, and 13 bases separated the two germline ends.